One TCR beta chain is described in this entry. Its target is not known. Sequenced by immunoSEQ multiplex PCR; TCRdb stores in-frame clones only, minus some. Found here are just under 20,000 clones, approximately 87% of them singletons; the top ten hold 0.8% to 0.9%. The source of the sample is a study of untreated major depressive disorder. The CDR3 is 18 amino acids. Whole-study findings and limits: Depressed patients' CD4+ T cells carried increased TRBV05-01 (Vbeta 5.1) usage versus control CD4+ T cells.

Source material: CD4+ T cells from PBMCs. The source of this sequence is a woman in her 30s in good health. The chain couples TRBV21-1 to TRBJ2-6; the table names TRBD1, a call not compared with the DNA. TRBV21-1 is listed as a pseudogene. The CDR3 region is CASKWRHRGPSGANVLTF. CDR3 DNA sequence: TGTGCCAGCAAGTGGCGGCACAGGGGGCCCTCTGGGGCCAACGTCCTGACTTTC.